This T cell receptor (beta chain) was obtained from a study of blood T cell repertoires in COVID-19. In germline, CDR1 is MNHEY, CDR2 SVGAGI. The CDR3 has 14 residues. Between the trimmed V and J ends, which lost 1 base and 1 base, there was a span of 7 bases. Original processing notes: Reference gene primer amplification gave nucleated cell count estimates. The method was immunoSEQ multiplex PCR; TCRdb's version includes in-frame clones alone and lacks a portion of them. V and J calls and clone size are as listed in that table; D and trimming were resolved from the DNA. The table shows 250,000 to 350,000 clones, with approximately 91% occurring only once.

This chain links TRBV6-5 with TRBJ1-2; D may be TRBD1 (5 bases). Sequenced: peripheral blood. This receptor was obtained from a man aged 18 to 30 with active or convalescent COVID-19. DNA for the CDR3: TGTGCCAGCAGTTACTACCAGGGTAACTATGGCTACACCTTC. Its translation: CASSYYQGNYGYTF.